This entry features one T cell receptor (beta chain) sequence. This clone was recorded only once. The target of this receptor is not known. Base qualities are not provided; no much larger clone lies one nucleotide away. As encoded in the germline V gene, CDR1 is MDHEN while CDR2 is SYDVKM. The CDR3 covers 15 residues, taking in both the cysteine and the phenylalanine. Of the read, only the CDR3 DNA is kept; its 45 bases are in frame from base 1. V loses 6 bases, J loses 5 bases, and the germline ends lie 18 bases apart. These data come from a study of OX40 agonist ivuxolimab in advanced cancers. Broadly, across the study: The costimulatory receptor OX40 (CD134) was targeted by ivuxolimab, a fully human IgG2 agonistic monoclonal antibody. The paper covers the monotherapy dose-escalation part of the phase I ivuxolimab trial, which included N of about 56 patients. Patients were allowed to have had prior anti-PD-1, anti-PD-L1 or anti-CTLA-4 therapy, and around 43% of the dose-escalation patients had been treated with checkpoint inhibitors. Partial responses occurred in three dose-escalation patients, of whom one had hepatocellular carcinoma and two had cutaneous melanoma. The dose-escalation cohort was roughly 83% male with a mean age of roughly 60 years, ranging from about 23 to 85. Peripheral TCRbeta sequencing was intended to test whether TCR sequence diversity was altered and clonal T-cell expansion was caused by ivuxolimab. Intravenous ivuxolimab was administered to patients every 2 weeks at six dose levels: 0.01, 0.1, 0.3, 1.5, 3 and 10 mg/kg. Among the roughly 50 dose-escalation patients, around 20 had hepatocellular carcinoma, roughly 15 melanoma, 9 renal cell carcinoma and 9 head and neck cancer.

To sequence the TCRbeta CDR3 region, genomic DNA was isolated from the sorted cells. The immunoSEQ Assay was used to sequence the TCRbeta CDR3 regions. Held by TCRdb, this immuneACCESS table contains in-frame sequences only and omits some clones. Under half of the omission traces to an unresolved V gene where checked; the cause of the rest is unknown. In all, the sample holds about 22,000 clones, and 80% to 90% of those were seen once. The ten largest clones capture roughly 25% of the sample. Findings and caveats that apply to the study as a whole: Low levels of normalized T-cell clonal expansion were also seen in some patients who did not respond. After ivuxolimab, expanded clones were on average more numerous among CD8+ T cells than among CD4+ T cells. In partial responders in the 0.1-3.0 mg/kg groups, normalized peripheral clonal expansion was found to be among the lowest, especially among CD8+ T cells. Antigen specificity was not determined for the clonally expanded peripheral T cells. At doses of 0.1 to 3.0 mg/kg, clonal expansion of both CD4+ and CD8+ blood T cells was observed from baseline to week 6.

Patients with a history of autoimmune disease or receiving systemic immunosuppression were excluded from the trial. Peripheral blood for TCR sequencing was collected from all dose cohorts at baseline, on cycle 4 day 1, and on cycle 7 day 1. Samples were obtained from an open-label, multicenter, first-in-human phase I dose-escalation trial of ivuxolimab. The trial enrolled adults with locally advanced or metastatic head and neck squamous cell, hepatocellular, melanoma or renal cell carcinoma. CD4+ and CD8+ T cells were sorted separately from peripheral blood before TCR sequencing. The clonotype originates from an adult with an advanced solid tumor such as melanoma, head and neck, liver or kidney cancer. The receptor chain draws on TRBV28 and TRBJ2-3; TRBD1 is possibly the D segment (6 matching bases). The sample in question was CD4+ or CD8+ T cells sorted from blood, obtained in a trial of the OX40 agonist ivuxolimab. The nucleotide sequence is given as TGTGCCAGCAGCTTAACTGGGACGACAGGAGATACGCAGTATTTT. Translated, this gives CASSLTGTTGDTQYF.